This T cell receptor beta chain was sequenced for a study of vaccination and CD4 T cells after COVID-19. Study context: Cellular stimulation was performed using overlapping spike peptides derived from SARS-CoV-2, HCoV-NL63, HCoV-OC43 and HCoV-229E. Whole-study results and caveats: Convalescent patients' vaccine-specific clones were spike mono-reactive in 304 of 307 cases.

Note on this clonotype: The target antigen is unknown.

Cultured CD4+ T-cell DNA underwent Oncomine TCR Beta short-read sequencing. TCRdb re-called the PCR reads through MiXCR, storing one row per CDR3 protein. The table has 15,000 or so distinct CDR3 sequences, less than 60% seen once. This sample's treatment: roughly ten-day PBMC culture with coronavirus spike peptide pools or control peptides (ViraFEST assay). The CDR3 is 23 amino acids. The V call is TRBV21-1, the J call TRBJ1-6; the table calls TRBD1, which could not be checked here. TRBV21-1 corresponds to a pseudogene. The sequenced sample was CD4+ T cells from blood, cultured in vitro. The sequence was obtained from a human donor who had recovered from COVID-19. The CDR3 spells CASSKSPPGQGGWYHPYNSPLHF. In DNA, the CDR3 is TGTGCCAGCAGCAAAAGCCCTCCGGGACAGGGAGGGTGGTACCACCCTTATAATTCACCCCTCCACTTT.